This TCR beta chain is from a study of post-analysis software for immune sequencing data. Study outcomes and limitations: Patients with multiple sclerosis recorded significantly lower normalized Chao1 diversity than controls, the study found. F-measure co-clustering was strong for batch-matched samples. Patients used about 5 TRBV segments, including TRBV5-6, TRBV5-1 and TRBV20-1, more often than controls.

Comment on this clonotype: Its specificity is not known.

Incorporated into the TCR beta cDNA libraries were unique molecular identifiers, which served to reduce PCR and sequencing biases. Via MiXCR, TCRdb re-called the PCR reads, giving one row per CDR3 protein. Altogether roughly 400,000 distinct CDR3 sequences are present, 39% being singletons, with the ten largest covering 7.6%. The V gene lost 5 bases and the J gene lost 0 bases, with 18 bases spanning the gap. Germline V gives CDR1 SGHDT, CDR2 YYEEEE. The CDR3 has 17 amino acids. V gene TRBV5-6 combines with J gene TRBJ2-1, with D possibly being TRBD1 (6 bases). This receptor was obtained from a girl aged 2 to 10 with multiple sclerosis. Material: blood. Here the CDR3 reads CASSRDGGHGSYNEQFF. The DNA of the CDR3 is TGTGCCAGCAGTAGGGATGGGGGACACGGCTCCTACAATGAGCAGTTCTTC. Complete variable domain (other parts from reference TRBV5-6 and TRBJ2-1): DAGVTQSPTHLIKTRGQQVTLRCSPKSGHDTVSWYQQALGQGPQFIFQYYEEEERQRGNFPDRFSGHQFPNYSSELNVNALLLGDSALYLCASSRDGGHGSYNEQFFGPGTRLTVL.